The 25 T cell receptor beta chains below were found in one sample sequenced in a study of cytotoxic CD8 clonotypes in ibrutinib-treated CLL. Profiled with immunoSEQ multiplex PCR; TCRdb holds only in-frame clones, not every one. The sample consists of 150,000 or so clones, over 75% of them appearing once. Sequences were derived from PBMCs, sampled at disease progression, from a patient treated with ibrutinib. Receptors were obtained from a human donor with chronic lymphocytic leukemia.

This clone occurred a few times. This rearrangement joins TRBV5-6 to TRBJ1-4; the match to TRBD1 covers 9 bases. J gave up 5 bases and V 5 bases, and 10 bases lay outside the gene matches. CDR1 SGHDT and CDR2 YYEEEE come from the germline V gene. The CDR3 is 16 residues long. The CDR3 region has the DNA TGTGCCAGCAGTCGATTTATCGGGACAGGGAATGAAAAACTGTTTTTT. As protein: CASSRFIGTGNEKLFF.

CDR3 region: CASSLAGTQDTQYF. For the CDR3, the DNA is TGTGCCAGCAGTTTAGCAGGAACACAAGATACGCAGTATTTT. The rearrangement links TRBV27 to TRBJ2-3, with D unresolved. The CDR3 runs to 14 residues. Trimming left V 2 bases short and J 5 bases short, with 11 bases between. Germline V lookup: CDR1 MNHEY, CDR2 SMNVEV (reference sequence).

V gene TRBV18 combines with J gene TRBJ2-7; D is tentatively TRBD1 or TRBD2 (5 bases each). CDR1 KGHSH and CDR2 LQKENI come from the germline V gene. The CDR3 extends over 15 amino acids. V lost 0 bases, J lost 7 bases, and 16 bases lay in between. CDR3 region: CASSPPPQGVREQYF. CDR3 in DNA: TGTGCCAGCTCACCACCCCCCCAGGGAGTAAGGGAGCAGTACTTC.

This chain links TRBV29-1 with TRBJ1-3; D is ambiguous. Germline V gene lookup returns CDR1 SQVTM and CDR2 ANQGSEA. The ends were cut back, 4 bases at V and 4 bases at J, with 11 bases in the middle. This CDR3 region has 13 residues. Here the CDR3 reads CSVARDLGNTIYF. The CDR3 DNA is TGCAGCGTTGCGCGGGATCTAGGAAACACCATATATTTT.

This chain joins TRBV18 and TRBJ1-3; no clear D gene. The ends were cut back, 2 bases at V and 4 bases at J, with 6 bases in the middle. CDR1 and CDR2 (germline): KGHSH, LQKENI. The CDR3 is made up of 13 amino acids. This chain's CDR3 is CASSPGWGNTIYF. CDR3 bases: TGTGCCAGCTCACCAGGGTGGGGAAACACCATATATTTT.

This chain connects TRBV20-1 to TRBJ2-3; D is unresolved. Germline CDR1 reads DFQATT; CDR2 reads SNEGSKA (reference sequence). The CDR3 has 11 residues. The V and J ends lost 8 bases and 5 bases respectively, with 11 bases between them. The CDR3 nucleotides are TGCAGTTGCCAGAACTTAGATACGCAGTATTTT. It is translated as CSCQNLDTQYF.

The genes are TRBV29-1 and TRBJ2-1; D not certain. There are 14 residues in the CDR3. Deletions cut 7 bases from V and 2 bases from J, with 15 bases between. In germline, CDR1 is SQVTM, CDR2 ANQGSEA. The DNA for the CDR3 is TGCAGCGCCATCGTCCGTCAGGCCTACAATGAGCAGTTCTTC. Translation gives CSAIVRQAYNEQFF.

V and J are TRBV11-2 and TRBJ1-1, with 9 bases lining up with TRBD1. Unmatched junction bases numbered 16, after V lost 5 bases and J lost 3 bases. The germline V gene has CDR1 SGHAT and CDR2 FQNNGV. The CDR3 sequence is 18 residues long. Here the CDR3 DNA reads TGTGCCAGCAGCCTACAGGGGGCTGCTCTGCTACGGGACACTGAAGCTTTCTTT. This encodes CASSLQGAALLRDTEAFF.

The chain employs TRBV19 and TRBJ1-2; 8 nucleotides align to TRBD1. Trimming cost V 6 bases and J 1 base; bases outside gene matches: 10. Germline CDR1 reads LNHDA; CDR2 reads SQIVND (reference sequence). CDR3 length: 16 residues. The CDR3 loop is CASRQTTGAHNYGYTF. The CDR3 nucleotides are TGTGCCAGTAGGCAAACGACAGGGGCCCATAACTATGGCTACACCTTC.

A few counts support this clone. The rearrangement uses TRBV7-9 and TRBJ1-5, with 9 bases that match TRBD1. Germline V CDR1 and CDR2: SEHNR, FQNEAQ (reference sequence). The CDR3 covers 17 residues. J lost 6 bases, V lost 0 bases, and 9 bases had no gene match. CDR3 bases: TGTGCCAGCAGCTTAGCGCCGGGACAGGGAGGCCCTCAGCCCCAGCATTTT. This encodes CASSLAPGQGGPQPQHF.

This sequence joins TRBV29-1 and TRBJ1-5, with D perhaps matching TRBD1 (5 bases). Per the germline V gene, CDR1 is SQVTM and CDR2 is ANQGSEA. V lost 6 bases and J 5 bases, leaving 8 bases between the germline ends. The CDR3 sequence is 11 residues long. The CDR3 DNA reads TGCAGCGTAGGGGAGGATCAGCCCCAGCATTTT. Amino acids: CSVGEDQPQHF.

The V and J genes are TRBV2 and TRBJ2-1; the D is unclear. CDR1 is SNHLY, CDR2 FYNNEI, per germline. This CDR3 comprises 17 residues. V gave up 5 bases and J gave up 3 bases, with 20 bases separating them. The CDR3 here is CASSRQTASLNYNEQFF. CDR3 nucleotides: TGTGCCAGCAGTCGCCAAACCGCCAGCCTTAACTACAATGAGCAGTTCTTC.

The rearrangement uses TRBV6-5 and TRBJ2-5, with 8 bases fitting TRBD2. The germline V gene has CDR1 MNHEY and CDR2 SVGAGI. The CDR3 runs 14 residues. J was trimmed by 5 bases and V by 7 bases; bases with no gene match: 9. CDR3 bases: TGTGCCAGCATCCCGGCTAGCGGGTTGGAGACCCAGTACTTC. Protein: CASIPASGLETQYF.

The chain employs TRBV29-1 and TRBJ1-2; 9 nucleotides agree with TRBD1. Per germline, CDR1 SQVTM and CDR2 ANQGSEA. With V trimmed by 7 bases and J by 6 bases, 12 bases remained unmatched. The CDR3 totals 14 residues. CDR3 DNA: TGCAGCGCCCACCGGGACAGGGATTTAGATGGCTACACCTTC. Its translation: CSAHRDRDLDGYTF.

V gene TRBV6-5 combines with J gene TRBJ2-3; TRBD2 matches 11 bases. CDR3 length: 16 amino acids. Germline V lookup: CDR1 MNHEY, CDR2 SVGAGI. V lost 0 bases to trimming and J lost 1 base; unmatched junction nucleotides: 0. CDR3 DNA: TGTGCCAGCAGTTACTCGACTAGCGGGGGCACAGATACGCAGTATTTT. Its translation is CASSYSTSGGTDTQYF.

The genes are TRBV21-1 and TRBJ2-1; the table calls TRBD1, which could not be checked here. TRBV21-1 is described as a pseudogene. CDR3 length equals 14 residues. The CDR3 protein is CASSRGQEHNEQFF. In DNA, the CDR3 is TGTGCCAGCAGCCGGGGACAAGAACACAATGAGCAGTTCTTC.

V and J are TRBV27 and TRBJ2-1, with D perhaps being TRBD1 or TRBD2 (5 bases each). Trimming left V 5 bases short and J 2 bases short, with 19 bases between. CDR3 length: 17 residues. Germline V lookup: CDR1 MNHEY, CDR2 SMNVEV (reference sequence). Here the CDR3 reads CASSPTWDRIPYNEQFF. DNA of the CDR3: TGTGCCAGCAGTCCAACATGGGACCGAATCCCCTACAATGAGCAGTTCTTC.

V and J are TRBV10-3 and TRBJ2-5, with a weak D call TRBD2 (6 bases). This CDR3 is 14 amino acids long. V was clipped by 4 bases and J by 2 bases, with 11 bases between them. Germline V lookup: CDR1 ENHRY, CDR2 SYGVKD. CDR3 DNA sequence: TGTGCCATCAGTGCCGCGGGAAAACAAGAGACCCAGTACTTC. Translation: CAISAAGKQETQYF.

This clone was counted a single time. The rearrangement links TRBV4-1 to TRBJ2-7; no clear D gene. V lost 3 bases, J lost 3 bases, and 6 bases lay in between. CDR3 length equals 12 residues. Germline CDR1 MGHRA, CDR2 YSYEKL. The CDR3 DNA reads TGCGCCAGCAGCCAGGAATTCTACGAGCAGTACTTC. Protein: CASSQEFYEQYF.

Only one count was recorded for this clone. The chain has TRBV5-1 and TRBJ1-2; unclear D gene. V gave up 3 bases and J gave up 3 bases, with 12 bases separating them. The CDR3 runs to 14 residues. Germline V gene lookup returns CDR1 SGHRS and CDR2 YFSETQ. The DNA for the CDR3 is TGCGCCAGCAGCTCCGTGGGAAATGACTATGGCTACACCTTC. It is translated as CASSSVGNDYGYTF.

The V and J genes are TRBV7-2 and TRBJ2-1; D possibly matches TRBD1 or TRBD2 (5 bases each). The CDR3 has 15 residues. With 5 bases removed from V and 12 bases from J, the gap between germline ends came to 23 bases. Germline loops: CDR1 SGHTA, CDR2 FQGNSA. CDR3: CASSRETYGGQGQFF. The DNA for the CDR3 is TGTGCCAGCAGCCGTGAAACGTACGGCGGGCAGGGGCAGTTCTTC.

The chain joins TRBV7-3 to TRBJ2-5; D perhaps matches TRBD2 (5 bases). With 1 base removed from V and 4 bases from J, the gap between germline ends came to 10 bases. The CDR3 is 14 amino acids. CDR1 SGHTA and CDR2 FQGTGA come from the germline V gene. CDR3 coding DNA: TGTGCCAGCAGCTTAAGTCCGGGAAGAGAGACCCAGTACTTC. This sequence encodes CASSLSPGRETQYF.

This chain uses TRBV20-1 with TRBJ2-7, with D maybe TRBD2 (5 bases). This CDR3 is built from 11 residues. V dropped 5 bases and J dropped 3 bases, with 8 bases sitting between them. Germline CDR1 is DFQATT and CDR2 is SNEGSKA (reference sequence). The CDR3 region is CSAERNYEQYF. In DNA form, the CDR3 reads TGCAGTGCTGAGCGGAACTACGAGCAGTACTTC.

The chain combines TRBV5-1 with TRBJ1-2; 8 positions match TRBD1. Germline trimming cut 4 bases from V and 6 bases from J; bases unmatched to any gene: 11. Germline loops: CDR1 SGHRS, CDR2 YFSETQ. The length of the CDR3 is 15 residues. CDR3 nucleotides: TGCGCCAGCAGCCCCAGTCAGACAGGGGTCCATGGCTACACCTTC. Encoded protein: CASSPSQTGVHGYTF.

V gene TRBV10-3 combines with J gene TRBJ1-5; 8 nucleotides line up with TRBD1. Looked up from germline, CDR1 is ENHRY and CDR2 is SYGVKD. With 4 bases clipped from V and 5 bases from J, the junction kept 4 bases outside the gene matches. The length of the CDR3 is 14 residues. CDR3 loop: CAISGSGGDQPQHF. The CDR3 region has the DNA TGTGCCATCAGTGGCTCAGGGGGCGATCAGCCCCAGCATTTT.